Described below is a single T cell receptor beta chain sequence and its context. Its antigen is currently not known. Libraries came from the immunoSEQ multiplex PCR assay. For the multiplex PCR, a mixture combining 60 forward primers for TCR Vbeta segments and 13 reverse primers for TCR Jbeta segments was used. A multiplex PCR assay on genomic DNA amplified the CDR3 region of rearranged TCR beta genes. The Illumina HiSeq System was used to sequence the amplified TCR beta libraries as 87-base-pair reads. The published analysis was carried out like this. Across the roughly 640 repertoires, a later analysis counted about 81 million unique TCR beta chains, about 10 million of which were shared by at least two donors. Raw reads were error-corrected and collapsed into unique sequences by a nearest-neighbor algorithm in which closely related sequences were merged to remove PCR and sequencing errors. Alignment of CDR3 sequences to IMGT reference sequences was used to assign V, D and J gene segments. For a sequence to be retained, a match of at least six nucleotides was required to both a V gene segment and a J gene segment. A rearrangement counted as productive if the CDR3 had no stop codons and remained in frame with V and J, and every other rearrangement counted as non-productive. Following IMGT convention, CDR3 was defined as the stretch from the second conserved V-encoded cysteine up to the conserved J-encoded phenylalanine. The earlier analysis of 500 to 600 of the donors excluded sequences that lacked an unambiguous match to a single V gene segment. In an earlier analysis of roughly 600 of the donors, a V segment was called functional when productive rearrangements were above 56.7%, and segregating when the standard deviation between donors exceeded 5%. A statistical classification framework was developed to diagnose cytomegalovirus status using the catalog of TCR beta chain sequences. V and J gene assignment, in a later analysis, came from comparing TCR nucleotide sequences with IMGT/GENE-DB human TR gene sequences. In a later analysis, CDR3 sequences and most-parsimonious VDJ recombination scenarios were assigned using the TCRdist pipeline. In a later analysis, each TCR beta chain was defined by its CDR3 amino acid sequence together with its V-gene family, and reads without a unique V-gene family were excluded. As a way to deal with suspected cross-contamination and a sequencing artifact, a later analysis dropped under 600 nucleotide sequences that were highly shared and had low generation probability. In a later analysis, a clonal expansion index was calculated for each public chain from normalized within-repertoire ranks of inferred template counts. In a later analysis, generation probabilities were computed using a VDJ recombination model fitted to out-of-frame rearrangements, and the results were checked against IGoR. In a later analysis, hypergeometric tests were used to score TCR-TCR, TCR-HLA and TCR-CMV co-occurrence, with a repertoire-size bias correction applied to TCR pairs. False discovery rates were estimated in a later analysis by permuting HLA or CMV assignments 20 times. In a later analysis, co-occurring TCRs were grouped with DBSCAN, and TCRdist sequence similarity was added when clustering was performed within HLA-allele-positive subsets. Repertoires with fewer than 30,000 or more than 120,000 public chains, plus five repertoires with anomalous nucleotide sharing, were excluded from co-occurrence clustering. In TCRdb, the immuneACCESS table is reduced to in-frame sequences with V and J assigned. These tables do not hold every clone; where another copy was compared, an unresolved V gene accounts for under half, and the others remain unexplained. That table furnishes V, J and clone size, whereas the DNA furnished D and trimming. The sample has 34,000 or so clones on record. 1.9% of the sample comes from the top ten.

The data were taken from a study of cytomegalovirus exposure and HLA in healthy donors (dated by TCRdb to 2017 to 2019). Background on the whole study: An earlier analysis of several hundred of the donors reported about 260 Gb of sequence data and some 110 million unique TCR beta sequences obtained from approximately 180 million T cells. Donor age, sex, ethnicity and CMV serostatus were compiled together with the repertoire data. The aim of the study was to test whether cataloging public T cell receptors could identify signatures of past pathogen exposure. High-throughput TCR immunosequencing, statistical association of individual TCRs with disease status, and machine learning were combined to predict cytomegalovirus infection status. In a later genetic analysis, genome-wide SNP genotypes for about 65% of the roughly 670 donors were used, and that subset was treated as a discovery cohort. Typing coverage varied by locus: roughly 629-640 donors for A, B, C, DRB1 and DQB1; about 520 for DQA1; more than 600 for DPA1; roughly 470 for DPB1. Class I and class II HLA loci were covered by the typing at four-digit resolution. Rather than using new phenotypic data, the later analysis identified candidate immune exposures from TCR beta sequences and from how often those sequences occurred across donors. On average, 235,054 unique TCR beta nucleotide sequences were sequenced per donor among fewer than 500 genotyped donors of the cohort, with about 17% of those sequences being non-productive. Because of strong linkage in the cohort, five DR-DQ haplotypes were treated as single units for association and clustering. The study used immunosequencing to profile the T cell repertoires of 600 to 850 subjects and linked those repertoires to cytomegalovirus serostatus. In a later analysis, previously published TCR beta repertoires from 666 donors were re-analyzed and high-resolution HLA genotyping was added so that TCR occurrence patterns could be studied. In an earlier analysis of a few hundred of the donors, high-throughput TCR beta sequencing was used to judge whether each TCR beta V gene segment behaved as functional or pseudogenic. Among the roughly 400 genotyped donors, approximately 77% belonged to the genetic ancestry cluster associated with self-reported Caucasian donors. An early release that covered around 590 HLA-typed donors contained 250 to 350 gigabases of sequencing data and tens of millions of unique TCR sequences. Every repertoire in the discovery cohort had been generated on one and the same sequencing platform. Along with the approximately 700-subject first cohort, a separate validation cohort of more than 90 different subjects was used.

The cohort consisted of hundreds of healthy bone marrow donors. At the time of sampling, all cohort members were nominally healthy, though unrecorded immune exposures were likely present. The donor was CMV seropositive and belonged to the group of about 290 seropositive cohort members. A peripheral blood sample was provided by each donor, and peripheral blood mononuclear cells were used for TCR beta sequencing. The Qiagen DNeasy Blood Extraction Kit was used to extract genomic DNA from the blood cell samples. CDR1 SNHLY and CDR2 FYNNEI were looked up in the germline V gene. The CDR3, from cysteine to phenylalanine, totals 13 residues. Of the read, only the CDR3 DNA is kept; its 39 bases are in frame from base 1. The V end loses 6 bases and the J end loses 5 bases, and a stretch of 13 bases separates them. Overall study outcomes, separate from this receptor: The presence/absence analyses assumed that sequencing depth was roughly uniform across donors, and that assumption may not be true. Over 15 rarely observed V segments, including chromosome 9 orphons, were excluded from the earlier analysis of about 610 of the donors because counts were too low. Some IMGT-functional V segments, including TRBV6-2 and TRBV6-3, could not be told apart with the 87-base-pair reads, so those segments were excluded. Compared with the 666-donor mean, donors in an Asian-associated ancestry cluster had fewer N-insertions in productive TCRs, according to a later genetic analysis. Cytomegalovirus status was reported to be diagnosed by the classifier with high specificity and sensitivity in both the original and validation cohorts. A later genetic analysis associated a missense DCLRE1C variant with V-gene and J-gene trimming of TCR beta chains, and an independent cohort replicated the association. In vitro tests confirmed that three of the cytomegalovirus-associated TCR beta chains recognize cytomegalovirus antigens. While some public TCRs were present in many individuals, most TCR sequences turned up only very rarely across donors. According to a later analysis, most CMV-associated TCR beta chains appeared to be HLA-restricted, and the HLA associations seemed to be driven largely by CMV exposure. At a false discovery rate of 0.05, a later analysis linked 16,000 or so TCR beta sequences to specific HLA alleles. In a later analysis, HLA-associated TCR beta chains were found to be more clonally expanded and to have lower generation probabilities than equally common non-associated chains. CMV serostatus was the only immune exposure information available for the cohort. Because HLA typing was unavailable for some donors at each locus, only the typed subset was used in association tests. Linkage disequilibrium might explain the correlated functional status among segregating V segments, but an unknown experimental factor could not be excluded. In an earlier analysis of more than 450 of the donors, most TCR beta V segments were observed in productive rearrangements about 90% or about 30% of the time, broadly matching IMGT annotations. In this cohort, only TCR beta chains were sequenced, and detectable features were limited by the absence of alpha or paired-chain data. A further reported finding was that TCR beta sequences accurately predicted the HLA-A and HLA-B alleles for most subjects in the first cohort. A later analysis reported that several top co-occurrence clusters appeared linked to parvovirus B19, influenza, CMV and Epstein-Barr virus. When HLA alleles, especially DR and DQ, strongly co-occurred, TCR associations were difficult to assign to individual alleles. According to the authors, the approach could potentially be generalized to other disease states and immunological phenotypes. A total of 150 or so TCR beta chains were listed by the study as associated with cytomegalovirus. A later analysis found that TCR association rates varied across HLA loci, with DRB1 alleles showing the most associated TCRs and HLA-C alleles the fewest. A group of highly shared sequence variants was considered likely to be a technical artifact of the sequencing pipeline.

The chain uses TRBV2 and TRBJ2-5; the best D guess is TRBD2, with 5 bases matching. The sequencing input was PBMCs. This clonotype originated in a woman aged 35 to 49 in good health and CMV-seropositive. The CDR3 protein is CASSRRPGETQYF. The DNA sequence is TGTGCCAGCAGCCGTCGGCCGGGGGAGACCCAGTACTTC.